This TCR beta chain was recovered during a study of technical replicates of blood from a few donors (dated by TCRdb to between 2016 and 2019). The library came from the immunoSEQ multiplex PCR assay. TCRdb retrieved this table from immuneACCESS and kept in-frame rearrangements only. Not all clones are present; in checked studies, unresolved V genes account for under half, and no reason is known for the remainder. This sample holds over 55,000 clones; more than 75% were observed only once. 4.5% to 5.5% of the sample rests with the top ten. On this clone itself: Its antigen specificity is not known. No qualities accompany the bases; no much larger clone lies one base away.

Sequencing was done on a sample of PBMCs. This TCR derives from a human donor in good health. Some clones in this sample may be carry-over from other donors' samples.

The sequenced DNA is TGCGCCAGCAGCCAGGACAGGTATAATGAAAAACTGTTTTTT. This encodes CASSQDRYNEKLFF. This receptor chain uses TRBV5-1 and TRBJ1-4; 7 bases in the middle match TRBD1. Based on the germline V gene, the CDR1 and CDR2 sequences are SGHRS and YFSETQ. The germline V and J ends show losses of 4 bases and 4 bases respectively, and no gene match explains 4 bases of the junction. The CDR3 runs 14 residues from the cysteine to the phenylalanine. Only the CDR3 region is kept as DNA, spanning 42 bases read in frame from base 1.